One and the same sample provided the 8 T cell receptor beta chains below, sequenced in a study of human T cells and chemical hapten exposure. In TCRdb, the RACE reads were re-called with MiXCR into one record per CDR3 protein. Here the sample spans 150,000 to 200,000 distinct CDR3 sequences, around 25% being singletons. Documented time point: patch test 3, about 24 weeks after DPC sensitization. Treatment described: therapeutic diphenylcyclopropenone sensitization with weekly scalp DPC. Sample: whole blood, taken in connection with sensitization to the hapten diphenylcyclopropenone (DPC). These receptor sequences come from a woman in her thirties or forties with alopecia areata. Some clones in this sample may be carry-over from other donors' samples.

The chain links TRBV7-2 to TRBJ2-7, with D possibly TRBD2 on 6 matching bases. Germline V gene data show CDR1 as SGHTA and CDR2 as FQGNSA. This CDR3 spans 12 amino acids. V gave up 8 bases and J gave up 4 bases, with 12 bases separating them. The CDR3 reads CASGASAYEQYF. The CDR3 DNA follows: TGTGCCAGCGGAGCTAGCGCGTACGAGCAGTACTTC.

The CDR3 DNA reads as TGTGCCAGCAGCTCCCTACTGGGGGACAAGGCTAACTATGGCTACACCTTC. It codes for CASSSLLGDKANYGYTF. This chain uses TRBV7-9 with TRBJ1-2, with a weak D call TRBD1 (6 bases). V was clipped by 4 bases and J by 0 bases, with 18 bases between them. Germline CDR1 is SEHNR and CDR2 is FQNEAQ (reference sequence). CDR3 length equals 17 residues.

Only a few counts were recorded for this clonotype. J is TRBJ1-5 and V is TRBV5-1; D call uncertain. V was shortened by 4 bases and J by 3 bases, with 14 bases between the two germline ends. This CDR3 region has 15 residues. CDR1 is SGHRS, CDR2 YFSETQ, per germline. CDR3 protein: CASSPDSEDNQPQHF. The CDR3 coding sequence is TGCGCCAGCAGCCCAGATTCGGAGGACAATCAGCCCCAGCATTTT.

The genes are TRBV19 and TRBJ2-2, with no clear D. V gave up 3 bases and J gave up 0 bases, with 14 bases separating them. This CDR3 is built from 17 residues. Germline-derived CDR1 and CDR2 are LNHDA and SQIVND (reference sequence). The CDR3 DNA sequence: TGTGCCAGTAGTATTTACCAGGATCAACCGAACACCGGGGAGCTGTTTTTT. Encoded protein: CASSIYQDQPNTGELFF.

The chain uses TRBV6-1 and TRBJ2-7; 9 bases map to TRBD2. Per germline, CDR1 MNHNS and CDR2 SASEGT. CDR3 length equals 13 residues. V shed 8 bases, J shed 2 bases, and the junction held 4 bases outside the gene matches. The CDR3 sequence is CASRTSATYEQYF. The CDR3 region has the DNA TGTGCCAGCCGGACTAGCGCAACCTACGAGCAGTACTTC.

This clonotype was observed a few times. The chain uses TRBV29-1 and TRBJ1-1; D is unclear. Between the trimmed V and J ends, which lost 7 bases and 4 bases, there was a span of 13 bases. This CDR3 has 12 amino acids. Germline V CDR1 and CDR2: SQVTM, ANQGSEA. The CDR3 sequence: CSGRTAGTEAFF. For the CDR3, the DNA is TGCAGCGGTCGGACGGCAGGCACTGAAGCTTTCTTT.

This clonotype showed up many times. The rearrangement joins TRBV7-2 to TRBJ2-3; D remains unclear. Trimming removed 5 bases at V and 7 bases at J, with 10 bases between. Germline CDR1 and CDR2: SGHTA and FQGNSA. The CDR3 runs to 12 residues. The CDR3 DNA reads TGTGCCAGCAGCACCATTAGTTATACGCAGTATTTT. Its protein is CASSTISYTQYF. Variable domain in full (rest from reference TRBV7-2 and TRBJ2-3): GAGVSQSPSNKVTEKGKDVELRCDPISGHTALYWYRQSLGQGLEFLIYFQGNSAPDKSGLPSDRFSAERTGGSVSTLTIQRTQQEDSAVYLCASSTISYTQYFGPGTRLTVL.

This clonotype was picked up a small number of times. This chain links TRBV6-2 or TRBV6-3 with TRBJ2-4, with TRBD2 identical over 7 bases. V shed 2 bases and J 15 bases; nucleotides not matched to a gene: 13. Germline V lookup: CDR1 MNHEY, CDR2 SVGEGT. The CDR3 sequence is 14 residues long. The CDR3 reads CASSYLMTSHSTYF. In DNA, the CDR3 is TGTGCCAGCAGTTACCTGATGACTAGCCATTCTACGTACTTC.